This T cell receptor (beta chain) was captured in a study of cytomegalovirus exposure and HLA in healthy donors. Study-wide findings and caveats: TCR beta V- and J-gene trimming, according to a later analysis, was linked to a missense DCLRE1C variant.

Notes on this clone: Its antigen remains unknown.

Vbeta (60) and Jbeta (13) primers were used in the PCR. Repertoires were generated with immunoSEQ multiplex PCR, while TCRdb's copy carries only in-frame clones and drops some. The table lists 50,000 to 65,000 clones, 75% to 85% of them singletons. The CDR3 loop spans 15 amino acids. The germline V gene has CDR1 ENHRY and CDR2 SYGVKD. The J segment lost 7 bases and the V segment lost 9 bases, leaving 10 bases of the junction unmatched. V usage is TRBV10-3 and J usage is TRBJ2-1, with 12 bases aligning to TRBD2. This receptor was identified in a man in his fifties or sixties in good health and CMV-seropositive. Material for sequencing was PBMCs. The CDR3 DNA reads as TGTGCCATTGCCACGCTAGCGGGGGGGAATAATGAGCAGTTCTTC. The encoded protein is CAIATLAGGNNEQFF.